This T cell receptor beta chain was found in a study of post-analysis software for immune sequencing data. V was clipped by 4 bases and J by 11 bases; unmatched bases: 2. The CDR3 spans 12 residues. Per the germline V gene, CDR1 is KGHDR and CDR2 is SFDVKD. This clonotype was detected only a few times. No antigen is known for it. Study results and caveats: TRBV5-6, TRBV5-1 and TRBV20-1 belonged to a set of about 5 TRBV segments that were more frequent in patients than controls. Those samples that were prepared in the same batch co-clustered strongly by F measure. Significantly lower normalized Chao1 diversity was found in patients with multiple sclerosis relative to controls.

Tagging with unique molecular identifiers was a feature of the TCR beta cDNA libraries. Out of 1 to 10 million T cells, a few hundred thousand cDNA molecules were generated. TCRdb re-called the PCR reads through MiXCR, storing one row per CDR3 protein. The top ten clones hold 0.55% to 0.65% of a sample with roughly 800,000 distinct CDR3 sequences, roughly 27% of them seen once. The receptor was isolated from a girl aged 5-17 years with multiple sclerosis. The specimen sequenced was blood. The chain carries TRBV24-1 and TRBJ2-5; 11 bases are a match to TRBD2. For the CDR3, the DNA is TGTGCCACCAGTGACTTAGCGGGAGGGCAGTACTTC. Its translation: CATSDLAGGQYF.